This T cell receptor (beta chain) emerged from a study of blood T cell repertoires in COVID-19. Study summary: Some COVID-19 samples were acute and others convalescent; all came from the United States, Italy and Spain. From T cells, B-cell-depleted T cells, or PBMCs came the material, which was cDNA or gDNA.

Profiled with immunoSEQ multiplex PCR; TCRdb holds only in-frame clones, not every one. The repertoire holds 200,000 to 300,000 clones, with over 85% as singletons. Participants' reported clinical history set cohort assignment. V was trimmed by 6 bases and J by 8 bases, leaving 8 bases between them. The germline gives CDR1 MNHEY, CDR2 SVGAGI. The CDR3 covers 11 residues. The sample comprised PBMCs or T cells enriched from blood (not recorded which). The V and J genes are TRBV6-5 and TRBJ2-1; no firm D call. The sequence was obtained from a woman in her twenties or thirties with acute COVID-19. The CDR3 nucleotides are TGTGCCAGCAGGAGGATGGATGAGCAGTTCTTC. It specifies CASRRMDEQFF.